A single sample gave rise to the 11 T cell receptor beta chains below, sequenced in a study of CD8 T cells in ankylosing spondylitis. One entry per CDR3 protein results from TCRdb running MiXCR on the 5' RACE reads. Of about 320,000 distinct CDR3 sequences listed, 9.5% to 13% were seen once; the top ten hold about 10%. Sequencing was carried out using blood, either unsorted or a sorted T cell fraction (not recorded which). Every receptor here comes from a female donor with ankylosing spondylitis or in good health (not recorded which).

This clonotype occurred a few times. The chain joins TRBV7-9 to TRBJ2-7; D remains ambiguous. Per the germline V gene, CDR1 is SEHNR and CDR2 is FQNEAQ (reference sequence). The V and J ends lost 4 bases and 2 bases respectively, with 12 bases between them. The CDR3 is made up of 14 amino acids. The CDR3 is CASSSKGLPYEQYF. CDR3 in DNA: TGTGCCAGCAGCTCAAAAGGGTTACCCTACGAGCAGTACTTC.

This clonotype was picked up many times. The junction differs from germline at one of its ends, possibly a read error. The chain carries TRBV20-1 and TRBJ1-2; 8 nucleotides align to TRBD1. The CDR3 is 15 amino acids. Looked up from germline, CDR1 is DFQATT and CDR2 is SNEGSKA (reference sequence). As DNA, the CDR3 is TGCAGTGCTAGCGATCCAGGGGGCGGTGGCTATGTCTACACCTTC. Amino acids: CSASDPGGGGYVYTF.

This clonotype appeared many times. The rearrangement joins TRBV5-1 to TRBJ1-1; a possible D gene is TRBD1 (6 bases). The V gene's germline CDR1 is SGHRS and CDR2 YFSETQ. This CDR3 spans 15 amino acids. The V and J ends lost 0 bases and 1 base respectively, with 10 bases between them. The DNA for the CDR3 is TGCGCCAGCAGCTTGGGCGGACAGTCGAACACTGAAGCTTTCTTT. Translation gives CASSLGGQSNTEAFF.

This clonotype was observed a handful of times. The CDR3: CASSPSSRLLSSYNEQFF. CDR3 in DNA: TGTGCCAGCAGCCCCTCAAGTCGGCTTCTGAGCTCCTACAATGAGCAGTTCTTC. This chain links TRBV21-1 with TRBJ2-1; the table's D call TRBD2 went unverified against the DNA. TRBV21-1 is designated a pseudogene. The CDR3 consists of 18 residues.

This clonotype was observed a handful of times. The chain carries TRBV11-2 and TRBJ2-1; 11 bases are a match to TRBD2. The CDR3 runs to 20 residues. The V and J ends lost 5 bases and 7 bases, in that order; junction bases with no gene match: 22. Germline-derived CDR1 and CDR2 are SGHAT and FQNNGV. The CDR3 DNA follows: TGTGCCAGCAGCCATCACATGGTCAGGGCAACTAGCGGGAGAAGTAATGAGCAGTTCTTC. Its translation is CASSHHMVRATSGRSNEQFF.

This clonotype was recorded once. The V and J genes are TRBV28 and TRBJ2-3; D possibly corresponds to TRBD1 (6 bases). The germline V gene encodes CDR1 MDHEN and CDR2 SYDVKM. The CDR3 contains 18 residues. Deletions cut 5 bases from V and 0 bases from J, with 21 bases between. The CDR3 loop reads CASSPQGFPGPSTDTQYF. The CDR3 region has the DNA TGTGCCAGCAGTCCACAGGGATTCCCGGGACCGAGCACAGATACGCAGTATTTT.

This clonotype was seen a few times. The J gene is TRBJ2-5, the V gene TRBV5-1, with D unclear. In germline, CDR1 is SGHRS, CDR2 YFSETQ. Deletions cut 2 bases from V and 5 bases from J, with 10 bases between. The CDR3 has 13 amino acids. In DNA form, the CDR3 reads TGCGCCAGCAGCTTTCATCCCACGGAGACCCAGTACTTC. Its protein product is CASSFHPTETQYF.

As regards this clonotype: Given a much more abundant clone one base away, this may be a read error. The chain recombines TRBV10-2 with TRBJ1-6; weak D call: TRBD1 (6 bases). The germline V gene has CDR1 WSHSY and CDR2 SAAADI. This CDR3 contains 14 residues. The V and J ends lost 10 bases and 9 bases respectively, with 19 bases between them. CDR3 nucleotide sequence: TGCGCCAACGGGGCGACAGGAGGGACTTCACCCCTCCACTTT. This codes for CANGATGGTSPLHF.

This clonotype was seen many times. The rearrangement uses TRBV20-1 and TRBJ1-5; the D gene is possibly TRBD1 (5 bases). Trimming stripped 5 bases from V and 2 bases from J, with 10 bases between. From germline, CDR1 is DFQATT and CDR2 SNEGSKA (reference sequence). This CDR3 contains 13 residues. The CDR3, as DNA: TGCAGTGCTGGCGGAGGGGGCAATCAGCCCCAGCATTTT. Translating it yields CSAGGGGNQPQHF.

This clonotype was observed at least ten times. The rearrangement links TRBV5-6 to TRBJ1-1; 7 positions match TRBD1. Germline V gives CDR1 SGHDT, CDR2 YYEEEE. The V and J ends lost 0 bases and 6 bases, in that order; junction bases with no gene match: 8. CDR3 length: 15 residues. The CDR3 sequence is CASSLDPGGLAEAFF. The CDR3 DNA reads as TGTGCCAGCAGCTTGGATCCAGGGGGTTTGGCTGAAGCTTTCTTT.

This clonotype has a count of ten or more. This chain uses TRBV7-9 with TRBJ2-1; D is perhaps TRBD2 (5 bases). Trimming pared 5 bases from V and 0 bases from J, leaving 17 bases between. Looked up from germline, CDR1 is SEHNR and CDR2 is FQNEAQ (reference sequence). This CDR3 spans 17 amino acids. Written as DNA, the CDR3 is TGTGCCAGCAGCCCCCCGTTCCGGGATCCCTCCTACAATGAGCAGTTCTTC. Translation: CASSPPFRDPSYNEQFF.